This TCR beta chain emerged from a study of blood T cells in healthy people across ages. General study points: Naive T cell percentage showed a strong correlation with the diversity of TCR beta. Higher diversity and more naive CD4+ cells were features of long-lived donors, compared to aged donors. PBMCs left unsorted prevented a conclusive naive versus antigen-experienced comparison.

This clonotype was counted once. The antigen remains undetermined. The use of a sample-barcoded 5' primer and a J-beta primer mix characterized a second PCR of roughly 7 to 11 cycles. CDR3-containing paired-end reads numbering at least 2.5 million came from each sample. A single record per CDR3 protein comes from TCRdb applying MiXCR to the 5' RACE reads. The data show about 1,600,000 distinct CDR3 sequences, 42% seen once. V lost 5 bases and J lost 1, with 8 bases in between. The CDR3 contains 13 residues. Germline assignment: CDR1 LGHNT and CDR2 FRNRAP. Sequencing was done on a sample of blood. The chain joins TRBV12-5 to TRBJ1-1; D is unresolved. The origin of this receptor is a woman aged 18-29 years in good health. CDR3 DNA sequence: TGTGCTAGTGGTGTAGGCCAGAACACTGAAGCTTTCTTT. Its protein product is CASGVGQNTEAFF.